This is a list of T cell receptor beta chains from one sample in a study of neurological immune-mediated disorders. TCRdb used MiXCR to reprocess the 5' RACE reads, holding one entry per CDR3 protein. The sample holds about 55,000 distinct CDR3 sequences, 4% seen once. Sequenced sample: CD4+ T cells from blood. These receptors were taken from a woman aged 40 to 50 with multiple sclerosis. The CDR3 runs from the conserved cysteine through the conserved F or W. Clone size, where shown, is once, few, many, or a class for clones that have expanded.

clone size: many; V gene: TRBV5-1; CDR3 protein: CASSLVDTQYF
clone size: many; V gene: TRBV9; CDR3 protein: CASSVRDREAAFF
clone size: many; V gene: TRBV5-1; CDR3 protein: CASSLEQLTDTQYF
clone size: many; V gene: TRBV7-8; CDR3 protein: CASSLTGGYSGANVLTF
clone size: many; V gene: TRBV21-1; CDR3 protein: CASKPGTGGQPQHF
clone size: many; V gene: TRBV20-1; CDR3 protein: CSASGQGEAFF
clone size: .; V gene: TRBV7-9; CDR3 protein: CASSDSFVAYEQYF
clone size: many; V gene: TRBV20-1; CDR3 protein: CSATQGAVEAFF
clone size: many; V gene: TRBV5-1; CDR3 protein: CASSLGQRGEAFF
clone size: many; V gene: TRBV9; CDR3 protein: CASSVEPLRALGKDSPLHF
clone size: many; V gene: TRBV7-8; CDR3 protein: CATITDRTTDTQYF
clone size: many; V gene: TRBV20-1; CDR3 protein: CSGLGNYGYTF
clone size: many; V gene: TRBV18; CDR3 protein: CASQKGISGANVLTF
clone size: many; V gene: TRBV5-1; CDR3 protein: CASSLTAVTETQYF
clone size: many; V gene: TRBV5-1; CDR3 protein: CASSLEAASGTYEQYF
clone size: many; V gene: TRBV20-1; CDR3 protein: CSALPIRSYGYTF
clone size: many; V gene: TRBV5-1; CDR3 protein: CASSLNGGGFYEQYF
clone size: many; V gene: TRBV29-1; CDR3 protein: CSVVTGDQETQYF
clone size: many; V gene: TRBV3-1; CDR3 protein: CASSQQGESYEQYF
clone size: many; V gene: TRBV10-3; CDR3 protein: CAISEVHRTLGWQYF
clone size: many; V gene: TRBV6-5; CDR3 protein: CASTYQGPANTGELFF
clone size: many; V gene: TRBV4-1; CDR3 protein: CASSQPKGGYTQYF
clone size: many; V gene: TRBV11-2; CDR3 protein: CASRLGQRYGYTF
clone size: few; V gene: TRBV20-1; CDR3 protein: CSAFTRTTTNEKLFF
clone size: many; V gene: TRBV20-1; CDR3 protein: CSAMLGIRETQYF
clone size: .; V gene: TRBV7-9; CDR3 protein: CASSSRNTGELFF
clone size: many; V gene: TRBV12-3/TRBV12-4; CDR3 protein: CASRSQGQGERNIQYF
clone size: many; V gene: TRBV5-1; CDR3 protein: CASSLTQGVTGELFF
clone size: many; V gene: TRBV6-5; CDR3 protein: CASSPDRGRRMNTEAFF
clone size: many; V gene: TRBV11-2; CDR3 protein: CASRLRPGQGKGNTIYF
clone size: many; V gene: TRBV3-1; CDR3 protein: CASSPGLETTQYF
clone size: many; V gene: TRBV11-2; CDR3 protein: CASSTAYGSGVYF
clone size: many; V gene: TRBV5-1; CDR3 protein: CASSLIPDRDYGYTF
clone size: many; V gene: TRBV5-1; CDR3 protein: CASSFFGGGDTQYF
clone size: many; V gene: TRBV6-4; CDR3 protein: CASSGTGPKLFF
clone size: many; V gene: TRBV20-1; CDR3 protein: CSARSGFGLAFF
clone size: many; V gene: TRBV5-1; CDR3 protein: CASRRWGRQRNSPLHF